A single sample is the source of the 31 T cell receptor beta chains below, sequenced in a study of identical twins (TCRdb year 2016). The library was obtained by 5' RACE. This sample was sequenced with an Illumina HiSeq 2000. In-frame beta chains were kept once TCRdb had trimmed the public reads at Q25 with fastp and called clones with MiXCR. Rows matching on CDR3 protein sequence are summarized as one entry with the most common DNA and genes. Recorded for this sample are around 1.7 million distinct CDR3 sequences; around 29% of them occurred a single time. The ten largest clones capture roughly 0.3% of the sample. The sample comprised cord blood. The receptors shown here come from a newborn girl in good health.

As for this clonotype: A junction boundary mismatches the germline segment, possibly from a read error. This chain connects TRBV28 to TRBJ2-1, with D hard to call. CDR1 MDHEN and CDR2 SYDVKM come from the germline V gene. The CDR3 sequence is 13 residues long. CDR3 protein: CATWDRVRNGQFF. CDR3 DNA: TGTGCCACCTGGGATAGGGTCCGAAATGGGCAGTTCTTC.

As for this clonotype: Since a much larger clone is just one base distant, this may be a read error. CDR3: CASSYSALSEQYF. In DNA, the CDR3 is TGTGCCAGCAGTTACTCAGCTCTCTCTGAGCAGTACTTC. This chain connects TRBV6-5 to TRBJ2-4; no clear D gene. V lost 0 bases, J lost 13 bases, and 13 bases lay in between. The CDR3 covers 13 residues. Germline CDR1 reads MNHEY; CDR2 reads SVGAGI.

This clonotype was counted only a few times. The chain links TRBV6-5 to TRBJ2-5; no definite D call. The germline V and J ends were trimmed by 6 bases and 1 base, with 12 bases remaining between them. The V gene's germline CDR1 is MNHEY and CDR2 SVGAGI. This CDR3 comprises 14 residues. The CDR3 DNA follows: TGTGCCAGCAGCCGAGGACGGATCCAAGAGACCCAGTACTTC. It is translated as CASSRGRIQETQYF.

This clonotype showed up just once. CDR3 in DNA: TGTGCCAGCAGGACGGGACTAGTCGACTACAATGAGCAGTACTTC. It encodes CASRTGLVDYNEQYF. The V and J genes are TRBV2 and TRBJ2-5; 8 nucleotides match TRBD2. CDR3 length: 15 amino acids. Germline assignment: CDR1 SNHLY and CDR2 FYNNEI. After removal of 6 bases from V and 11 bases from J, the junction contained 17 bases not matched to a gene. Using reference TRBV2 and TRBJ2-5 for the parts outside the CDR3, the full variable domain is EPEVTQTPSHQVTQMGQEVILRCVPISNHLYFYWYRQILGQKVEFLVSFYNNEISEKSEIFDDQFSVERPDGSNFTLKIRSTKLEDSAMYFCASRTGLVDYNEQYFGPGTRLLVL.

The chain has TRBV27 and TRBJ1-2, with D possibly TRBD1 on 5 matching bases. Germline V gene lookup returns CDR1 MNHEY and CDR2 SMNVEV (reference sequence). CDR3 length: 14 residues. V lost 3 bases, J lost 3 bases, and 11 bases lay in between. This chain's CDR3 is CASSFGRADYGYTF. CDR3 nucleotides: TGTGCCAGCAGTTTTGGCAGGGCTGACTATGGCTACACCTTC.

This clonotype was seen just once. V gene TRBV20-1 combines with J gene TRBJ2-1, with 8 bases lining up with TRBD2. CDR3 length: 13 residues. Germline assignment: CDR1 DFQATT and CDR2 SNEGSKA (reference sequence). The V gene end was trimmed by 3 bases and the J gene end by 6 bases; junction bases not matched to a gene: 4. CDR3 sequence (DNA): TGCAGTGCTAGCGGGGGGGAGGTCAATGAGCAGTTCTTC. This encodes CSASGGEVNEQFF.

This clonotype turned up a few times. This chain joins TRBV4-2 and TRBJ2-3, with a weak D call TRBD2 (5 bases). With 0 bases removed from V and 0 bases from J, the gap between germline ends came to 16 bases. Per germline, CDR1 LGHNA and CDR2 YNFKEQ. The CDR3 consists of 18 residues. CDR3 sequence reads: CASSQDLFTRKSTDTQYF. CDR3 in DNA: TGTGCCAGCAGCCAAGATTTATTTACTAGAAAGAGCACAGATACGCAGTATTTT.

This clonotype was counted ten times or more. The V gene is TRBV20-1, the J gene TRBJ2-7; 9 nucleotides agree with TRBD2. J gave up 2 bases and V 0 bases, and 2 bases lay outside the gene matches. Germline CDR1 DFQATT, CDR2 SNEGSKA (reference sequence). CDR3 size: 14 residues. CDR3: CSARDPSGTYEQYF. The CDR3, as DNA: TGCAGTGCTAGAGATCCTAGCGGGACCTACGAGCAGTACTTC.

The genes are TRBV12-3 or TRBV12-4 and TRBJ1-1; TRBD1 aligns across 9 bases. Trimming removed 5 bases from V and 0 bases from J; junction bases left unmatched: 7. The CDR3 has 16 residues. The CDR3 region has the DNA TGTGCCAGCAGTATTGACAGGGGGTTTCTGAACACTGAAGCTTTCTTT. Protein product: CASSIDRGFLNTEAFF.

This clonotype was seen a few times. The chain employs TRBV4-2 and TRBJ2-7; 10 positions match TRBD2. The CDR3 extends over 15 amino acids. Looked up from germline, CDR1 is LGHNA and CDR2 is YNFKEQ. The V segment lost 1 base and the J segment 5 bases; nucleotides outside the gene matches: 5. DNA of the CDR3: TGTGCCAGCAGCCAAGGGGCTAGCGGGAGTAACGAGCAGTACTTC. It encodes CASSQGASGSNEQYF.

This clonotype occurred a few times. J is TRBJ2-7 and V is TRBV27; either TRBD1 or TRBD2 may supply D (5 bases each). V was clipped by 6 bases and J by 4 bases, with 16 bases between them. The CDR3 covers 14 residues. Germline loops: CDR1 MNHEY, CDR2 SMNVEV (reference sequence). CDR3: CASRDRDGQYEQYF. As DNA, the CDR3 is TGTGCCAGCAGGGACCGGGACGGACAATACGAGCAGTACTTC.

As to this clonotype: A read error may account for a junction end that differs from germline. V and J are TRBV5-1 and TRBJ2-3; D is unclear. Germline V gives CDR1 SGHRS, CDR2 YFSETQ. This CDR3 has 14 residues. CDR3 loop: CASSLAWSTDTRYF. The CDR3 bases are TGCGCCAGCAGCTTAGCTTGGAGCACAGATACGCGGTATTTT. Using reference TRBV5-1 and TRBJ2-3 for the parts outside the CDR3, the full variable domain is KAGVTQTPRYLIKTRGQQVTLSCSPISGHRSVSWYQQTPGQGLQFLFEYFSETQRNKGNFPGRFSGRQFSNSRSEMNVSTLELGDSALYLCASSLAWSTDTRYFGPGTRLTVL.

As for this clonotype: The junction departs from germline at one end; a sequencing error may be responsible. The J gene is TRBJ1-2, the V gene TRBV18; D remains ambiguous. Germline V gives CDR1 KGHSH, CDR2 LQKENI. There are 16 residues in the CDR3. DNA of the CDR3: TGTGCCAGCTCACCATTCGGACCAAGTTCCAACTATGACTACACCTTC. This codes for CASSPFGPSSNYDYTF.

DNA for the CDR3: TGTGCCAGCAGCTTCCTCCAGGGTAGAATTGCAGATACGCAGTATTTT. Translated: CASSFLQGRIADTQYF. The V call is TRBV7-6, the J call TRBJ2-3; D possibly corresponds to TRBD1 (5 bases). This CDR3 contains 16 residues. CDR1 SGHVS and CDR2 FNYEAQ come from the germline V gene. Trimming took 3 bases from V and 4 from J, leaving 17 bases between them.

The CDR3 region is CASSELYGANVLTF. The CDR3 nucleotides read TGTGCCAGCAGTGAATTATATGGGGCCAACGTCCTGACTTTC. The chain joins TRBV2 to TRBJ2-6; D uncertain. The germline V and J ends were trimmed by 2 bases and 3 bases, with 5 bases remaining between them. This CDR3 contains 14 residues. Germline V gene lookup returns CDR1 SNHLY and CDR2 FYNNEI.

The chain has TRBV18 and TRBJ2-4, with 7 nucleotides matching TRBD1. The assigned J gene may be wrong: the sequence end matches TRBJ2-5 better. Germline V gives CDR1 KGHSH, CDR2 LQKENI. The CDR3 extends over 14 amino acids. CDR3 in amino acids: CASSGFDRAKTQYF. CDR3 nucleotide sequence: TGTGCCAGCTCAGGGTTCGACAGGGCCAAGACCCAGTACTTC.

V gene TRBV6-2 or TRBV6-3 combines with J gene TRBJ2-1; D gene ambiguous. Trimming left V 2 bases short and J 7 bases short, with 27 bases between. CDR3 length: 19 amino acids. CDR1 MNHEY and CDR2 SVGEGT come from the germline V gene. This chain's CDR3 is CASSYGLFGRMRKINEQFF. In DNA, the CDR3 is TGTGCCAGCAGTTACGGGCTATTCGGGCGAATGAGGAAAATTAATGAGCAGTTCTTC.

The chain uses TRBV5-1 and TRBJ2-2; 8 nucleotides align to TRBD1. With 4 bases clipped from V and 0 bases from J, the junction kept 5 bases outside the gene matches. The CDR3 is made up of 16 amino acids. In germline, CDR1 is SGHRS, CDR2 YFSETQ. CDR3: CASSTGQGTNTGELFF. The CDR3, as DNA: TGCGCCAGCAGCACCGGACAGGGCACGAACACCGGGGAGCTGTTTTTT.

The rearrangement links TRBV28 to TRBJ1-6, with unresolved D. Per germline, CDR1 MDHEN and CDR2 SYDVKM. This CDR3 has 11 residues. V was shortened by 5 bases and J by 9 bases, with 5 bases between the two germline ends. The CDR3 is CASSRGSPLHF. CDR3 in DNA: TGTGCCAGCAGTCGGGGTTCACCCCTCCACTTT.

This clonotype came up many times. The V and J genes are TRBV10-3 and TRBJ1-2; weak D call: TRBD1 (5 bases). The CDR3 length is 13 residues. V lost 3 bases to trimming and J lost 4 bases, with 9 bases between them. The V gene's germline CDR1 is ENHRY and CDR2 SYGVKD. The CDR3 reads CAISDGGFYGYTF. CDR3 sequence (DNA): TGTGCCATCAGTGACGGGGGATTCTATGGCTACACCTTC.

The table lists this clonotype with a few counts. This chain connects TRBV5-1 to TRBJ1-1; 7 nucleotides match TRBD1. The CDR3 has 17 residues. V trimming: 4 bases; J trimming: 2 bases; junction bases outside the gene matches: 14. Germline CDR1 SGHRS, CDR2 YFSETQ. The CDR3 DNA reads TGCGCCAGCAGCAGGGAGGGAGGGGGCCTGGGAAACACTGAAGCTTTCTTT. Its protein is CASSREGGGLGNTEAFF.

This clonotype was found many times. The chain uses TRBV5-1 and TRBJ2-7, with D perhaps matching TRBD1 (6 bases). The CDR3 sequence is 13 residues long. Trimming took 4 bases from V and 1 from J, leaving 9 bases between them. The germline V gene encodes CDR1 SGHRS and CDR2 YFSETQ. The CDR3 loop is CASSIGTSYEQYF. CDR3 in DNA: TGCGCCAGCAGCATCGGGACATCCTACGAGCAGTACTTC. The variable domain in full, with the rest retrieved from reference TRBV5-1 and TRBJ2-7, is KAGVTQTPRYLIKTRGQQVTLSCSPISGHRSVSWYQQTPGQGLQFLFEYFSETQRNKGNFPGRFSGRQFSNSRSEMNVSTLELGDSALYLCASSIGTSYEQYFGPGTRLTVT.

This chain uses TRBV6-6 with TRBJ2-4; maybe TRBD2 (6 bases). V lost 4 bases and J lost 5, with 15 bases in between. The germline CDR1 and CDR2 sequences are MNHNY and SVGAGI (reference sequence). The CDR3 contains 15 residues. The CDR3 sequence is CASSSGPGGENIQYF. The DNA of the CDR3 is TGTGCCAGCAGTTCGGGACCAGGCGGGGAAAACATTCAGTACTTC.

This clonotype has more than one count but fewer than ten. The chain recombines TRBV3-1 with TRBJ2-3, with 7 bases identical to TRBD1. CDR1 and CDR2 from the germline V gene are LGHDT and YNNKEL (reference sequence). Losses at the gene ends were 2 bases for V and 1 base for J; bases not matched to a gene: 3. The CDR3 extends over 15 amino acids. The CDR3 sequence is CASSQFGTGTDTQYF. Here the CDR3 DNA reads TGTGCCAGCAGCCAATTTGGGACAGGCACAGATACGCAGTATTTT.

With respect to this clonotype: A read error may explain this, as a much larger clone is one base away. The chain has TRBV6-6 and TRBJ1-1; TRBD1 agrees at 9 bases. The germline gives CDR1 MNHNY, CDR2 SVGAGI (reference sequence). The junction had 4 bases not matched to a gene; V was cut back by 4 bases and J by 10 bases. CDR3 length: 12 residues. This CDR3 reads CASSLQGAGAFF. The DNA for the CDR3 is TGTGCCAGCAGTTTACAGGGGGCTGGAGCTTTCTTT.

This clonotype was picked up a small number of times. The chain's CDR3 is CASSPRTSGGISYNEQFF. Written as DNA, the CDR3 is TGTGCCAGCAGTCCGAGGACTAGCGGGGGAATCTCCTACAATGAGCAGTTCTTC. The chain employs TRBV12-3 or TRBV12-4 and TRBJ2-1, with TRBD2 matching over 13 bases. The CDR3 is made up of 18 amino acids. The V gene end was trimmed by 5 bases and the J gene end by 0 bases; junction bases not matched to a gene: 7.

The V gene is TRBV4-1, the J gene TRBJ2-7, with D hard to call. The J call is doubtful: the DNA matches TRBJ2-4 better. The length of the CDR3 is 15 residues. Per the germline V gene, CDR1 is MGHRA and CDR2 is YSYEKL. The CDR3 DNA follows: TGCGCCAGCAGCCAAGTGTTCAACGGAAAAAACATTCAGTACTTC. Protein product: CASSQVFNGKNIQYF.

This clonotype was counted a few times. This rearrangement joins TRBV5-1 to TRBJ2-5, with D tentatively TRBD2 (5 bases). CDR1 and CDR2 from the germline V gene are SGHRS and YFSETQ. CDR3 length: 14 amino acids. With 1 base removed from V and 2 bases from J, the gap between germline ends came to 9 bases. CDR3 nucleotide sequence: TGCGCCAGCAGCTTGCAGCGGTTTCAAGAGACCCAGTACTTC. Translated: CASSLQRFQETQYF.

A note on this clonotype: This may arise from a read error, as a much more abundant clone is one base away. This sequence joins TRBV2 and TRBJ1-2; unclear D gene. Germline values: CDR1 SNHLY, CDR2 FYNNEI. The CDR3 is 13 amino acids. V lost 3 bases, J lost 7 bases, and 12 bases lay in between. CDR3 residues: CASSEKAGCGYTF. For the CDR3, the DNA is TGTGCCAGCAGTGAGAAAGCGGGATGTGGCTACACCTTC.

This clonotype was seen just once. In DNA form, the CDR3 reads TGTGCCTGGAGTGTACAGGCCAGGGAGGCAGCTTTCTTT. Translating it yields CAWSVQAREAAFF. The chain combines TRBV30 with TRBJ1-1; tentative D call: TRBD1 (5 bases). Germline loops: CDR1 GTSNPN, CDR2 SVGIG (reference sequence). The CDR3 spans 13 residues. Between the trimmed V and J ends, which lost 0 bases and 10 bases, there was a span of 15 bases. The full variable domain, rest sourced from reference TRBV30 and TRBJ1-1, is SQTIHQWPATLVQPVGSPLSLECTVEGTSNPNLYWYRQAAGRGLQLLFYSVGIGQISSEVPQNLSASRPQDRQFILSSKKLLLSDSGFYLCAWSVQAREAAFFGQGTRLTVV.

The J gene is TRBJ2-3, the V gene TRBV2; the match to TRBD1 covers 8 bases. The J segment lost 4 bases and the V segment lost 3 bases, leaving 15 bases of the junction unmatched. The CDR3 covers 18 residues. Germline V CDR1 and CDR2: SNHLY, FYNNEI. CDR3 in DNA: TGTGCCAGCAGTGAGGGGGCGGGGCAAGACAGGGGCCCAGATACGCAGTATTTT. Its protein product is CASSEGAGQDRGPDTQYF. The whole variable domain, filled in from reference TRBV2 and TRBJ2-3, reads EPEVTQTPSHQVTQMGQEVILRCVPISNHLYFYWYRQILGQKVEFLVSFYNNEISEKSEIFDDQFSVERPDGSNFTLKIRSTKLEDSAMYFCASSEGAGQDRGPDTQYFGPGTRLTVL.